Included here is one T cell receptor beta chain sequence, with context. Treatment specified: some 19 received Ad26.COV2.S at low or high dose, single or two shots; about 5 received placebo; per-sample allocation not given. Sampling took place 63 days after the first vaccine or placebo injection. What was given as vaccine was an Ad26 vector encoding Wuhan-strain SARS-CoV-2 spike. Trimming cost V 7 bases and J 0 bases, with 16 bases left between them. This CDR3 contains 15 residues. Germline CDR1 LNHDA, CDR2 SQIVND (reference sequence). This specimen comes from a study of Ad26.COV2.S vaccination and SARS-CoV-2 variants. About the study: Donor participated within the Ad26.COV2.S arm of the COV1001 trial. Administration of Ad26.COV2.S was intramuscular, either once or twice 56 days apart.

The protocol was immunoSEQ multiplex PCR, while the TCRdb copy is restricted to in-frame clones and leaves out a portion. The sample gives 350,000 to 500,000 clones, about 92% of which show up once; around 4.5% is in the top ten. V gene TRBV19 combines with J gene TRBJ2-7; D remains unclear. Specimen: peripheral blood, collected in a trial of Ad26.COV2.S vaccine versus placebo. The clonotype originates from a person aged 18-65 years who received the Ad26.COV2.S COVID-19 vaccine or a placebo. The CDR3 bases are TGTGCCAGTATAAGGTTTTGCAACACCTCCTACGAGCAGTACTTC. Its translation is CASIRFCNTSYEQYF.